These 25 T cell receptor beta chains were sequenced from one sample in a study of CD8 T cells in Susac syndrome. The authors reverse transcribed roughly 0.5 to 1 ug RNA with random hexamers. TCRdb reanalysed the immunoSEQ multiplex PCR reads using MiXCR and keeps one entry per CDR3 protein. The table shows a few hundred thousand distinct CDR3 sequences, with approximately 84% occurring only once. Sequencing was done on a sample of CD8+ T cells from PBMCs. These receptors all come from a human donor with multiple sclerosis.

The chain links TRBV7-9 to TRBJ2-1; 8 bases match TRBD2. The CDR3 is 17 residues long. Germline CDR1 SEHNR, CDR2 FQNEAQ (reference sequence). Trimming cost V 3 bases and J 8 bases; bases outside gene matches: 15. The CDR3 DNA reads TGTGCCAGCAGCTTCCCTAGCGGGCCTATATATCGGGATGAGCAGTTCTTC. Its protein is CASSFPSGPIYRDEQFF.

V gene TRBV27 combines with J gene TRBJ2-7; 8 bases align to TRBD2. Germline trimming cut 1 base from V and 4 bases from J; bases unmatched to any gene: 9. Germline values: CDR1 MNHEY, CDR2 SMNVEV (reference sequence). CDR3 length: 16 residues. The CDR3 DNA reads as TGTGCCAGCAGTTTATTGAGTCGCGGGAGGATATACGAGCAGTACTTC. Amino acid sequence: CASSLLSRGRIYEQYF.

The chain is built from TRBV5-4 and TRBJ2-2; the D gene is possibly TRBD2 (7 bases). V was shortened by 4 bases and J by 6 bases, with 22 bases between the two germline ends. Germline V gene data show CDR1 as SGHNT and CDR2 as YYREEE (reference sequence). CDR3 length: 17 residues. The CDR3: CASSPLGGRELSGELFF. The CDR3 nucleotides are TGTGCCAGCAGCCCTCTCGGGGGGCGGGAGTTATCCGGGGAGCTGTTTTTT.

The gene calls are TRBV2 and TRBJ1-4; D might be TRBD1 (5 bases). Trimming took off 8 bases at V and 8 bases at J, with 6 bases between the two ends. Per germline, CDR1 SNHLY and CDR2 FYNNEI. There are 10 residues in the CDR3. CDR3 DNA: TGTGCCAGCGGGGGGGAAAAACTGTTTTTT. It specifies CASGGEKLFF.

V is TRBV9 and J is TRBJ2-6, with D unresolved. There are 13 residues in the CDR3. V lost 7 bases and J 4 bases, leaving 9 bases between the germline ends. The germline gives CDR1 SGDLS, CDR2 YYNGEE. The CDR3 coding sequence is TGTGCCAGCCTTGATCGGGGGGCCAACGTCCTGACTTTC. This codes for CASLDRGANVLTF.

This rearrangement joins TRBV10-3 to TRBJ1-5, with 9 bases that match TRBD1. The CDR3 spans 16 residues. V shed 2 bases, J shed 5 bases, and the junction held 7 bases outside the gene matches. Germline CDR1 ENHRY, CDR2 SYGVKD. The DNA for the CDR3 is TGTGCCATCAGTGAGCCCCATTACAGGGGGCATCAGCCCCAGCATTTT. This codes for CAISEPHYRGHQPQHF.

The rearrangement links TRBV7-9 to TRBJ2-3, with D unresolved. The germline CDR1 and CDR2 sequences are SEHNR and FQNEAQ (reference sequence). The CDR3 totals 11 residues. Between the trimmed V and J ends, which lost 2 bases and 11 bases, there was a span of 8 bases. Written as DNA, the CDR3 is TGTGCCAGCAGCTTACTAGGGATGCAGTATTTT. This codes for CASSLLGMQYF.

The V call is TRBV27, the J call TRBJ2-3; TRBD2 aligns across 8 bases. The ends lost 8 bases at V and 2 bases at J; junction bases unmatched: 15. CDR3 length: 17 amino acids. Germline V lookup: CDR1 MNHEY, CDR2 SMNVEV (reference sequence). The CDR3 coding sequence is TGTGCCAGCGCGACGGGGGGGCTCCCCTTTGACACAGATACGCAGTATTTT. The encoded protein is CASATGGLPFDTDTQYF.

The CDR3 protein is CASSPTGLAKNIQYF. Here the CDR3 DNA reads TGTGCCAGCAGCCCAACAGGGTTAGCCAAAAACATTCAGTACTTC. The chain uses TRBV7-9 and TRBJ2-4; possible D gene TRBD1, 6 bases. The CDR3 extends over 15 amino acids. Trimming cost V 5 bases and J 0 bases, with 11 bases left between them. Germline values: CDR1 SEHNR, CDR2 FQNEAQ (reference sequence).

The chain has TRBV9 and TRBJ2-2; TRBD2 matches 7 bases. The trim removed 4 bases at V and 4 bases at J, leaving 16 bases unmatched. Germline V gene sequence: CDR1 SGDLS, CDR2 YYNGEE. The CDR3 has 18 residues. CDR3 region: CASSPWGSGSDSTGELFF. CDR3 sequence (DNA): TGTGCCAGCAGCCCATGGGGTAGCGGGTCGGACTCCACCGGGGAGCTGTTTTTT. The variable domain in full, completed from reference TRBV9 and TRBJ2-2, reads DSGVTQTPKHLITATGQRVTLRCSPRSGDLSVYWYQQSLDQGLQFLIQYYNGEERAKGNILERFSAQQFPDLHSELNLSSLELGDSALYFCASSPWGSGSDSTGELFFGEGSRLTVL.

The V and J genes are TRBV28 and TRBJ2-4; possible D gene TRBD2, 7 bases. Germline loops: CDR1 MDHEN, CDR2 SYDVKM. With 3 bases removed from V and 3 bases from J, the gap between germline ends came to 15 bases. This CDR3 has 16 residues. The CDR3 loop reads CASSFGGRMVKNIQYF. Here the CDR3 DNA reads TGTGCCAGCAGTTTCGGGGGGCGAATGGTCAAAAACATTCAGTACTTC.

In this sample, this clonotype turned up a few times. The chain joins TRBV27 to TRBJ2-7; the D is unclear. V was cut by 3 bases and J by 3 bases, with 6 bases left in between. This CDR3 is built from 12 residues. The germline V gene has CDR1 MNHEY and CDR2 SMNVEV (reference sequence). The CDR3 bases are TGTGCCAGCAGTTTGAGCGACTACGAGCAGTACTTC. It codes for CASSLSDYEQYF.

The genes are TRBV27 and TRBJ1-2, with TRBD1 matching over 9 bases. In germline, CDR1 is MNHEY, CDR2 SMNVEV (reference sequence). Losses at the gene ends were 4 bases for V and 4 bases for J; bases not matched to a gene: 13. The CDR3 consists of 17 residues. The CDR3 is CASSWNRGTGSGYGYTF. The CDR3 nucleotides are TGTGCCAGCAGTTGGAACCGGGGGACAGGGAGCGGCTATGGCTACACCTTC.

For the CDR3, the DNA is TGTGCCATCAGGGACGCTAGCACAGATACGCAGTATTTT. This encodes CAIRDASTDTQYF. The J gene is TRBJ2-3, the V gene TRBV10-3; D gene unclear. Germline CDR1 reads ENHRY; CDR2 reads SYGVKD. Trimming stripped 6 bases from V and 0 bases from J, with 7 bases between. There are 13 residues in the CDR3.

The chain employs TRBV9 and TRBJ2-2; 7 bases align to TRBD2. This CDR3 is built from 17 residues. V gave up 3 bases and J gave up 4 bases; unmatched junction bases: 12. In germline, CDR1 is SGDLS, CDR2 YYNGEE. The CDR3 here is CASSALSLAEVTGELFF. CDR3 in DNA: TGTGCCAGCAGCGCCCTTTCTCTAGCGGAAGTCACCGGGGAGCTGTTTTTT.

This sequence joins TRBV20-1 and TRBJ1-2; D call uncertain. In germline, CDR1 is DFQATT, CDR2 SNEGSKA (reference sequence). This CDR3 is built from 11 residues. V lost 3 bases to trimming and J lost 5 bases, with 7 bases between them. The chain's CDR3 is CSARAGYGYTF. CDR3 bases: TGCAGTGCTAGGGCGGGGTATGGCTACACCTTC.

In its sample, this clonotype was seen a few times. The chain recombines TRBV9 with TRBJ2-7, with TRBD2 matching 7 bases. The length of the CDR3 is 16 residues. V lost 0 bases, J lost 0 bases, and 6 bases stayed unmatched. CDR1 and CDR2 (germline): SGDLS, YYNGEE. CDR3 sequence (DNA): TGTGCCAGCAGCGTAGCAGGCGGGAGTGTCTCCTACGAGCAGTACTTC. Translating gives CASSVAGGSVSYEQYF.

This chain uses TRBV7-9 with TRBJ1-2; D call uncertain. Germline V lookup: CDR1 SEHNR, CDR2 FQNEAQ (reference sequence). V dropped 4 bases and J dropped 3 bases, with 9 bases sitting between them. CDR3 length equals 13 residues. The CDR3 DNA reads TGTGCCAGCAGCTGGACGGACGACTATGGCTACACCTTC. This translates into CASSWTDDYGYTF.

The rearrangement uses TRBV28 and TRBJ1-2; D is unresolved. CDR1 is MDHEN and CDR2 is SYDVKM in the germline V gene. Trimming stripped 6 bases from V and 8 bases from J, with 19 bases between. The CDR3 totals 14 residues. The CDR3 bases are TGTGCCAGCAGCCCGAGGAGGGCCTCGGAGGGCTACACCTTC. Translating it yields CASSPRRASEGYTF.

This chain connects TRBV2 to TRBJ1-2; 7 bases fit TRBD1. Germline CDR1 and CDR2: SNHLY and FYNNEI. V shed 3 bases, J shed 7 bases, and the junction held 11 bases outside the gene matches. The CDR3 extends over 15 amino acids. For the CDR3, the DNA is TGTGCCAGCAGTGAGACAGGGCCATTATGGATTGGCTACACCTTC. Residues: CASSETGPLWIGYTF.

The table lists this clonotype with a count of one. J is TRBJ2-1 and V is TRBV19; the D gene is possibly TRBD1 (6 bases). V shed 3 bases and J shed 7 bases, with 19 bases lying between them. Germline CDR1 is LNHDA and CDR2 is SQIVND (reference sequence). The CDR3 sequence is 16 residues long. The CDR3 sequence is CASSIQGSPRSNEQFF. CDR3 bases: TGTGCCAGTAGTATTCAGGGGTCCCCACGGTCTAATGAGCAGTTCTTC.

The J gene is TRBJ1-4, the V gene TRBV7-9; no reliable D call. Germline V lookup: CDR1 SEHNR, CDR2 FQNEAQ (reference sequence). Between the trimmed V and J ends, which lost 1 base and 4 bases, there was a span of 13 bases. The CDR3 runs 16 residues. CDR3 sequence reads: CASSLVEIPFNEKLFF. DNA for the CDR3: TGTGCCAGCAGCTTAGTGGAGATTCCTTTTAATGAAAAACTGTTTTTT.

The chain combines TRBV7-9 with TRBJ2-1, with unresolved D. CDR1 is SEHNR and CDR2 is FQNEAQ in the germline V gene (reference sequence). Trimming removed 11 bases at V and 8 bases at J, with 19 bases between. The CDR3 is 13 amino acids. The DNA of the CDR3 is TGTGCCTGGCTCATGGGTGACACAGATGAGCAGTTCTTC. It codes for CAWLMGDTDEQFF.

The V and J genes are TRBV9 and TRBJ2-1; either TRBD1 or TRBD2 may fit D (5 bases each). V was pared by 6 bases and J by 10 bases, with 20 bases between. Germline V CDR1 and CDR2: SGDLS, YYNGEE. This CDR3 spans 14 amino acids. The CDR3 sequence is CASTPGGVFGEQFF. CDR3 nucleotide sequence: TGTGCCAGCACCCCTGGGGGAGTTTTTGGGGAGCAGTTCTTC. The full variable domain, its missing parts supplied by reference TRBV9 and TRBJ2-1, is DSGVTQTPKHLITATGQRVTLRCSPRSGDLSVYWYQQSLDQGLQFLIQYYNGEERAKGNILERFSAQQFPDLHSELNLSSLELGDSALYFCASTPGGVFGEQFFGPGTRLTVL.

CDR3 DNA sequence: TGTGCCAGCAGCGCCCCTTCCATGGGCTACACAGATACGCAGTATTTT. Encoded protein: CASSAPSMGYTDTQYF. The chain is built from TRBV9 and TRBJ2-3; D remains unclear. Germline CDR1 and CDR2: SGDLS and YYNGEE. Trimming stripped 3 bases from V and 2 bases from J, with 16 bases between. The CDR3 is 16 amino acids. The full variable domain, in which reference TRBV9 and TRBJ2-3 provide the parts outside the CDR3, is DSGVTQTPKHLITATGQRVTLRCSPRSGDLSVYWYQQSLDQGLQFLIQYYNGEERAKGNILERFSAQQFPDLHSELNLSSLELGDSALYFCASSAPSMGYTDTQYFGPGTRLTVL.